This is a list of T cell receptor beta chains from one sample in a study of immune characterization of retroperitoneal liposarcoma. One entry per CDR3 protein results from TCRdb running MiXCR on the PCR reads. The sample includes approximately 11,000 distinct CDR3 sequences, over 20% of them seen just once. The specimen was blood. The receptor source for this set is a female donor with retroperitoneal liposarcoma. The CDR3 runs from the conserved cysteine through the conserved F or W. The order of the fields is J gene, clone size, V gene, D gene, CDR3 protein, CDR3 DNA. D genes are given only for firm matches. Rows give clone size only sometimes, using once, few, many, or a class for an expanded clone.

j_gene: TRBJ2-5; abundance: once; v_gene: TRBV12-3/TRBV12-4; d_gene: TRBD1; CDR3aa: CASSLGQGWGETQYF; CDR3nt: TGTGCCAGCAGTTTGGGACAGGGATGGGGAGAGACCCAGTACTTC
j_gene: TRBJ1-2; abundance: few; v_gene: TRBV27; d_gene: TRBD1; CDR3aa: CASSLSSGQGNGYTF; CDR3nt: TGTGCCAGCAGTTTAAGTTCGGGACAGGGAAATGGCTACACCTTC
j_gene: TRBJ2-7; abundance: NA; v_gene: TRBV6-5; d_gene: NA; CDR3aa: CASNPRGRAYEQYF; CDR3nt: TGTGCCAGCAACCCCCGGGGCAGGGCCTACGAGCAGTACTTC
j_gene: TRBJ2-1; abundance: few; v_gene: TRBV12-3/TRBV12-4; d_gene: NA; CDR3aa: CASSFHYEQFF; CDR3nt: TGTGCCAGCAGTTTCCACTACGAGCAGTTCTTC
j_gene: TRBJ1-1; abundance: few; v_gene: TRBV27; d_gene: TRBD1; CDR3aa: CASRRTGGYPEAFF; CDR3nt: TGTGCCAGCAGAAGGACAGGGGGTTACCCTGAAGCTTTCTTT
j_gene: TRBJ2-1; abundance: NA; v_gene: TRBV7-2; d_gene: NA; CDR3aa: CASSIKETQFF; CDR3nt: TGTGCCAGCAGTATTAAAGAGACCCAGTTCTTC
j_gene: TRBJ2-2; abundance: few; v_gene: TRBV19; d_gene: TRBD1; CDR3aa: CATQGAGTGELFF; CDR3nt: TGTGCCACCCAGGGGGCGGGCACCGGGGAGCTGTTTTTT
j_gene: TRBJ2-1; abundance: once; v_gene: TRBV19; d_gene: TRBD2; CDR3aa: CASSPRTSGRAFNEQFF; CDR3nt: TGTGCCAGTAGTCCTCGGACTAGCGGGAGGGCCTTCAATGAGCAGTTCTTC
j_gene: TRBJ1-1; abundance: many; v_gene: TRBV6-5; d_gene: TRBD1; CDR3aa: CASSYGTGTGMNTEAFF; CDR3nt: TGTGCCAGCAGTTACGGCACCGGGACAGGGATGAACACTGAAGCTTTCTTT
j_gene: TRBJ2-2; abundance: few; v_gene: TRBV7-8; d_gene: NA; CDR3aa: CASSLSVSGATGELFF; CDR3nt: TGTGCCAGCAGCTTATCGGTGTCCGGGGCTACCGGGGAGCTGTTTTTT
j_gene: TRBJ2-3; abundance: NA; v_gene: TRBV15; d_gene: NA; CDR3aa: CATSRVLTDTQYF; CDR3nt: TGTGCCACCAGCAGAGTTTTGACAGATACGCAGTATTTT
j_gene: TRBJ2-1; abundance: medium-sized; v_gene: TRBV7-3; d_gene: TRBD2; CDR3aa: CASSAGGIAGTEQFF; CDR3nt: TGTGCCAGCAGCGCGGGAGGTATAGCGGGAACTGAGCAGTTCTTC
j_gene: TRBJ2-1; abundance: medium-sized; v_gene: TRBV6-1; d_gene: TRBD2; CDR3aa: CASNSPSGSRNEQFF; CDR3nt: TGTGCCAGCAACTCGCCTAGCGGGAGTCGGAATGAGCAGTTCTTC
j_gene: TRBJ2-7; abundance: few; v_gene: TRBV4-1; d_gene: NA; CDR3aa: CASSREQDNSYEQYF; CDR3nt: TGCGCCAGCAGCCGCGAACAGGACAACTCCTACGAGCAGTACTTC
j_gene: TRBJ2-5; abundance: many; v_gene: TRBV11-3; d_gene: TRBD2; CDR3aa: CASSSGTSGSIRETQYF; CDR3nt: TGTGCCAGCAGCTCCGGGACTAGCGGGAGTATTCGGGAGACCCAGTACTTC
j_gene: TRBJ1-1; abundance: once; v_gene: TRBV7-8; d_gene: TRBD1; CDR3aa: CASSSPGGRNTEAFF; CDR3nt: TGTGCCAGCAGCTCCCCAGGGGGGCGTAACACTGAAGCTTTCTTT
j_gene: TRBJ2-1; abundance: NA; v_gene: TRBV20-1; d_gene: NA; CDR3aa: CSARPLSGTSSYNEQFF; CDR3nt: TGCAGTGCTAGACCCCTTAGCGGAACTAGCTCCTACAATGAGCAGTTCTTC
j_gene: TRBJ2-1; abundance: once; v_gene: TRBV18; d_gene: NA; CDR3aa: CASSPPEGRGKDF; CDR3nt: TGTGCCAGCTCACCACCGGAGGGGAGGGGGAAGGACTTC
j_gene: TRBJ1-2; abundance: NA; v_gene: TRBV4-3; d_gene: NA; CDR3aa: CASSQVGGGYTF; CDR3nt: TGCGCCAGCAGCCAAGTTGGCGGTGGCTACACCTTC
j_gene: TRBJ2-3; abundance: few; v_gene: TRBV7-2; d_gene: TRBD2; CDR3aa: CASSGGTSGSTDTQYF; CDR3nt: TGTGCCAGCAGCGGGGGGACTAGCGGGAGCACAGATACGCAGTATTTT
j_gene: TRBJ1-5; abundance: many; v_gene: TRBV6-1; d_gene: TRBD1; CDR3aa: CASIMTGGARQPQHF; CDR3nt: TGTGCCAGCATCATGACAGGGGGCGCAAGGCAGCCCCAGCATTTT
j_gene: TRBJ2-7; abundance: NA; v_gene: TRBV27; d_gene: NA; CDR3aa: CASSRGRNYEQYF; CDR3nt: TGTGCCAGCAGTCGCGGACGGAACTACGAGCAGTACTTC
j_gene: TRBJ2-1; abundance: medium-sized; v_gene: TRBV12-5; d_gene: NA; CDR3aa: CASGPPTGGAPYNEQFF; CDR3nt: TGTGCTAGTGGTCCCCCAACGGGGGGCGCCCCCTACAATGAGCAGTTCTTC
j_gene: TRBJ1-5; abundance: many; v_gene: TRBV12-3/TRBV12-4; d_gene: TRBD1; CDR3aa: CASTGTGHQPQHF; CDR3nt: TGTGCCAGCACCGGGACAGGTCATCAGCCCCAGCATTTT
j_gene: TRBJ2-2; abundance: many; v_gene: TRBV5-6; d_gene: TRBD2; CDR3aa: CASSQTSGRAVGELFF; CDR3nt: TGTGCCAGCAGCCAAACTAGCGGGAGGGCGGTCGGGGAGCTGTTTTTT
j_gene: TRBJ2-2; abundance: few; v_gene: TRBV6-6; d_gene: TRBD1; CDR3aa: CASSYLPGTGGTELFF; CDR3nt: TGTGCCAGCAGTTACCTTCCCGGGACAGGGGGGACAGAGCTGTTTTTT
j_gene: TRBJ2-3; abundance: few; v_gene: TRBV30; d_gene: NA; CDR3aa: CAWTLGVPTDTQYF; CDR3nt: TGTGCCTGGACTCTTGGGGTCCCCACAGATACGCAGTATTTT
j_gene: TRBJ2-7; abundance: medium-sized; v_gene: TRBV6-1; d_gene: TRBD1; CDR3aa: CASSSPGTGVYEQYF; CDR3nt: TGTGCCAGCAGTTCTCCGGGGACAGGGGTGTACGAGCAGTACTTC
j_gene: TRBJ2-1; abundance: NA; v_gene: TRBV11-3; d_gene: TRBD1; CDR3aa: CASSLAGGKTYEQFF; CDR3nt: TGTGCCAGCAGCTTAGCAGGGGGCAAAACCTACGAGCAGTTCTTC